This TCR beta chain stems from a study of Graves' ophthalmopathy and Graves' hyperthyroidism. Whole-study results and caveats: Among thyroid clonotypes expanded above 0.001 frequency, most also appeared in blood.

Looked up from germline, CDR1 is SNHLY and CDR2 is FYNNEI. The CDR3 loop spans 12 amino acids. With 3 bases removed from V and 7 bases from J, the gap between germline ends came to 9 bases. This clonotype was counted ten times or more. Its target is not known. RNA transcripts provided the template for amplifying TCR beta CDR3 regions. Amplification began with first-round RT-PCR using HTBI primers, then second-round multiplex PCR was performed. TCRdb used MiXCR to reprocess the multiplex PCR reads, holding one entry per CDR3 protein. The profile shows 400,000 or so distinct CDR3 sequences, roughly 15% of them singletons.

This chain uses TRBV2 with TRBJ1-2; D unresolved. What was sequenced was peripheral blood. The sequence came from an adult woman with stable Graves' hyperthyroidism. The CDR3 loop is CASSERGLGYTF. CDR3 nucleotides: TGTGCCAGCAGTGAGCGGGGTCTTGGCTACACCTTC.